The T cell receptor (beta chain) under discussion was sequenced for a study of blood T cells in healthy people across ages. Study conclusions and caveats: The CMV status of each donor remained undetermined, and this could have confounded shifts in expanded clonotypes.

Peripheral blood from each donor was collected in a volume of 8.5 to 10 milliliters. At least 6.5 million PBMCs were isolated per sample. It was with a sample-barcoded 5' primer and a J-beta primer mix that a second PCR of about 6 to 11 cycles was run. Every cDNA molecule carried a tag from a template-switch adaptor bearing 12 random nucleotides. TCRdb used MiXCR to reprocess the 5' RACE reads, holding one entry per CDR3 protein. The profile shows some 710,000 distinct CDR3 sequences, 20% to 25% of them singletons. Details on this clonotype: Its antigen is unknown.

V was pared by 0 bases and J by 11 bases, with 17 bases of the junction left unmatched. The CDR3 contains 17 residues. Germline V gene sequence: CDR1 LGHDT, CDR2 YNNKEL (reference sequence). V and J are TRBV3-1 and TRBJ2-5; 8 bases are shared with TRBD1. The origin of this receptor is a man aged 65-85 years in good health. Sample: blood. CDR3 residues: CASSQDLHRRGRREQYF. In DNA, the CDR3 is TGTGCCAGCAGCCAAGATCTACATCGCAGGGGGCGACGGGAGCAGTACTTC.